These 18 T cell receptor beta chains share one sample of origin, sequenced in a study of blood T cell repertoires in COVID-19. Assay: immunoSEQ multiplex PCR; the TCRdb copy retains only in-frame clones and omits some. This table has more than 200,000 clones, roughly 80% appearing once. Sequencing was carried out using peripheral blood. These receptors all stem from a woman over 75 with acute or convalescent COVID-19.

The CDR3: CASEGGPLGNQPQHF. CDR3 nucleotide sequence: TGTGCCAGCGAAGGAGGGCCCCTCGGCAATCAGCCCCAGCATTTT. The rearrangement links TRBV6-5 to TRBJ1-5; no firm D call. Germline V CDR1 and CDR2: MNHEY, SVGAGI. Trimming stripped 8 bases from V and 2 bases from J, with 16 bases between. This CDR3 is built from 15 residues.

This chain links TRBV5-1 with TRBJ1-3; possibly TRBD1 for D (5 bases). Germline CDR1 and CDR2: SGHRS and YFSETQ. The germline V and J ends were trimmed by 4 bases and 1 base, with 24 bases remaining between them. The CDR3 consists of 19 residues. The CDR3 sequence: CASSPNVPPGGESGNTIYF. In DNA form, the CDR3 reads TGCGCCAGCAGCCCGAACGTGCCCCCCGGGGGAGAGTCTGGAAACACCATATATTTT. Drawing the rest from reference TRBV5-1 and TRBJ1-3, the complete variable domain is KAGVTQTPRYLIKTRGQQVTLSCSPISGHRSVSWYQQTPGQGLQFLFEYFSETQRNKGNFPGRFSGRQFSNSRSEMNVSTLELGDSALYLCASSPNVPPGGESGNTIYFGEGSWLTVV.

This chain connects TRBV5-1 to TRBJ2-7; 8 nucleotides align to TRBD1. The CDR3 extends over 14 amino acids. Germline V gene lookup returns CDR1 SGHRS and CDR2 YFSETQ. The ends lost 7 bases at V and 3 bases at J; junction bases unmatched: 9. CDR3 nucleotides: TGCGCCAGCGGTGTACAGGGGGAGCTCTACGAGCAGTACTTC. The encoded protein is CASGVQGELYEQYF.

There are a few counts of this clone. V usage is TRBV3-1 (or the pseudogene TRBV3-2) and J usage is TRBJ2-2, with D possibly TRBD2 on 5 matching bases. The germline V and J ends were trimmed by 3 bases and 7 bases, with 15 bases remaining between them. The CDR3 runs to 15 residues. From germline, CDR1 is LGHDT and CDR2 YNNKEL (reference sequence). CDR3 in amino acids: CASSQFLAGSGELFF. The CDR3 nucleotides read TGTGCCAGCAGCCAGTTTCTCGCGGGTAGCGGGGAGCTGTTTTTT.

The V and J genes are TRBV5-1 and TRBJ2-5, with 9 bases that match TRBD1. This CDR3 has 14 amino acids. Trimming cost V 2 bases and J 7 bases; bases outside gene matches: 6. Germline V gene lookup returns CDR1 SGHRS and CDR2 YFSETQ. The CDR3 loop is CASSLRTGEGTQYF. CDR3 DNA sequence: TGCGCCAGCAGCTTAAGGACAGGGGAAGGGACCCAGTACTTC.

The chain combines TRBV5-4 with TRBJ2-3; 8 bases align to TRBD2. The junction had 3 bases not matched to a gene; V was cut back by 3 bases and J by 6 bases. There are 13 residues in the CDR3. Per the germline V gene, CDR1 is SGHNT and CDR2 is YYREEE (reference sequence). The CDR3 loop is CASSSGGLDTQYF. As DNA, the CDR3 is TGTGCCAGCAGCTCGGGGGGGCTGGATACGCAGTATTTT.

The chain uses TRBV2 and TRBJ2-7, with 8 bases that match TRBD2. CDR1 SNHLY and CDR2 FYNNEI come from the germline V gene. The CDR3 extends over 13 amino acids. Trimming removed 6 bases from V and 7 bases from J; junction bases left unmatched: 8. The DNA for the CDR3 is TGTGCCAGCAGCGGGCGGGGGGCCGGGGAGCAGTACTTC. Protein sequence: CASSGRGAGEQYF.

CDR3: CAWSSGRGEETQYF. CDR3 DNA: TGTGCCTGGAGTTCGGGGCGCGGGGAAGAGACCCAGTACTTC. V is TRBV30 and J is TRBJ2-5; TRBD2 might be the D (6 bases). Trimming took 2 bases from V and 3 from J, leaving 13 bases between them. The CDR3 has 14 amino acids. Germline loops: CDR1 GTSNPN, CDR2 SVGIG (reference sequence).

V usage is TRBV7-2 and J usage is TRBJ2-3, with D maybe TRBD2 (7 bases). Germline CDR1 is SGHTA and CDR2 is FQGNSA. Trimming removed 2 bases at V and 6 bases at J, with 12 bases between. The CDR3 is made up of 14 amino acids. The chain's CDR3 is CASSLTGGRDTQYF. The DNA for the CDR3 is TGTGCCAGCAGCTTAACCGGGGGGCGGGATACGCAGTATTTT.

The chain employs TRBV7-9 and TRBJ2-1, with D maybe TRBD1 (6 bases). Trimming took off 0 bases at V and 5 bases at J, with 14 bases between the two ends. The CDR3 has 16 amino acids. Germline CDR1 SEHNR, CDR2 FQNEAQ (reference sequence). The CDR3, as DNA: TGTGCCAGCAGCTTAGCCAGGGGCGCTCTCCACAATGAGCAGTTCTTC. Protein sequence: CASSLARGALHNEQFF.

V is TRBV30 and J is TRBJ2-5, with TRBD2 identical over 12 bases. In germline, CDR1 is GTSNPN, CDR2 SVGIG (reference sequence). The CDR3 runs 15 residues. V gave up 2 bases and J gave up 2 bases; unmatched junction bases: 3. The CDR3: CAWSTTSGRQETQYF. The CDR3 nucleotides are TGTGCCTGGAGTACCACTAGCGGGAGGCAAGAGACCCAGTACTTC.

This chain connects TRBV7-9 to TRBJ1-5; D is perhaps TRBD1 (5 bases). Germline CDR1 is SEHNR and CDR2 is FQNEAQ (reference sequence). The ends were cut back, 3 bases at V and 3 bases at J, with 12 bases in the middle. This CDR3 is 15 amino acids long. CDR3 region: CASSLSGGDNQPQHF. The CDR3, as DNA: TGTGCCAGCAGCTTGTCGGGGGGAGACAATCAGCCCCAGCATTTT.

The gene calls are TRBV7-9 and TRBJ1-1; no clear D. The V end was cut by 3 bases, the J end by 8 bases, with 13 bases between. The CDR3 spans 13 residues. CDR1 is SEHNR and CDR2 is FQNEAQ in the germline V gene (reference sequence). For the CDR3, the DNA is TGTGCCAGCAGCTTCAGGACGGGAGGGGAAGCTTTCTTT. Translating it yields CASSFRTGGEAFF.

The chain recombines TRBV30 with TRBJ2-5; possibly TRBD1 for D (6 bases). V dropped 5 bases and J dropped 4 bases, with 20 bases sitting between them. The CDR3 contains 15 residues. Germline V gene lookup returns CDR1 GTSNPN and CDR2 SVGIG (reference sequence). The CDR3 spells CAWENSGTSRETQYF. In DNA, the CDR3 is TGTGCCTGGGAAAACTCGGGGACATCAAGAGAGACCCAGTACTTC.

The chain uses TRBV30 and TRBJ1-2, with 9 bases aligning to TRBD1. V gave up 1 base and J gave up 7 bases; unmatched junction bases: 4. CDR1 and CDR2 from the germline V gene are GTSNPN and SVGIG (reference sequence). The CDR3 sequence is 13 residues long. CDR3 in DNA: TGTGCCTGGAGTGCGGGACAGGGTGGTGGCTACACCTTC. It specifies CAWSAGQGGGYTF.

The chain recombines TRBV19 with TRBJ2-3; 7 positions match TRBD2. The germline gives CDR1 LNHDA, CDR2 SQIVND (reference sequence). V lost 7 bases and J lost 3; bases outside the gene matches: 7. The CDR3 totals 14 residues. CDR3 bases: TGTGCCAGTAATTCGGGGGGAGGGACAGATACGCAGTATTTT. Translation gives CASNSGGGTDTQYF. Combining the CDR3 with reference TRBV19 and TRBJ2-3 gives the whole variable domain DGGITQSPKYLFRKEGQNVTLSCEQNLNHDAMYWYRQDPGQGLRLIYYSQIVNDFQKGDIAEGYSVSREKKESFPLTVTSAQKNPTAFYLCASNSGGGTDTQYFGPGTRLTVL.

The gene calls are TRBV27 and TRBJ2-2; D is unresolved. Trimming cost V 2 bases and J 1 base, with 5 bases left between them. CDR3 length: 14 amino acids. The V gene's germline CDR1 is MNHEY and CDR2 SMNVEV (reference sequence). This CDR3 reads CASSLTRNTGELFF. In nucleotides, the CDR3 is TGTGCCAGCAGTTTAACCAGGAACACCGGGGAGCTGTTTTTT.

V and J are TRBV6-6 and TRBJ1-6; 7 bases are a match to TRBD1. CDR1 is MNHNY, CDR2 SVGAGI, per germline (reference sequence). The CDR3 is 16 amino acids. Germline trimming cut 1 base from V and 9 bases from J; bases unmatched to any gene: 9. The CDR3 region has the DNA TGTGCCAGCAGTTACTTACCGGACAGGCTAGGTTCACCCCTCCACTTT. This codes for CASSYLPDRLGSPLHF.